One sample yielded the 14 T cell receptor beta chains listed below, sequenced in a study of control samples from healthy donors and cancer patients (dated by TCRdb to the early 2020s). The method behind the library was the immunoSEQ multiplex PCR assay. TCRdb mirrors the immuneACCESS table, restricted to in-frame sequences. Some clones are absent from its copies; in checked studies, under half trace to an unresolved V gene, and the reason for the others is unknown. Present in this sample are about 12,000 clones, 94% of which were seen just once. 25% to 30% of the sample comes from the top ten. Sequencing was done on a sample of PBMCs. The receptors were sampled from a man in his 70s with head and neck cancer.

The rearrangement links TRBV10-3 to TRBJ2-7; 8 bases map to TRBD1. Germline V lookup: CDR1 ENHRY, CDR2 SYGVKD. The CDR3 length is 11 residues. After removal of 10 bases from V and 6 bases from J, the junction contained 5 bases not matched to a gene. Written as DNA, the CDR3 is TGTGCCACCAGGACAGGGCGCGAGCAGTACTTC. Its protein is CATRTGREQYF.

The chain's CDR3 is CASRIAGGLIYEQYF. The CDR3 region has the DNA TGTGCCAGCAGAATAGCGGGGGGCCTAATCTACGAGCAGTACTTC. The J gene is TRBJ2-7, the V gene TRBV6-5; 10 positions agree with TRBD2. CDR1 is MNHEY, CDR2 SVGAGI, per germline. The ends lost 6 bases at V and 3 bases at J; junction bases unmatched: 8. The CDR3 extends over 15 amino acids.

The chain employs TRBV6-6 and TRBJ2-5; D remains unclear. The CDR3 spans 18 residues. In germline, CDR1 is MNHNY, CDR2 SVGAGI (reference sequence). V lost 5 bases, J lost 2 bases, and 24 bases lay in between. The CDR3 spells CASSPSPARVWVQETQYF. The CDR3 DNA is TGTGCCAGCAGTCCATCCCCCGCCCGGGTGTGGGTACAAGAGACCCAGTACTTC.

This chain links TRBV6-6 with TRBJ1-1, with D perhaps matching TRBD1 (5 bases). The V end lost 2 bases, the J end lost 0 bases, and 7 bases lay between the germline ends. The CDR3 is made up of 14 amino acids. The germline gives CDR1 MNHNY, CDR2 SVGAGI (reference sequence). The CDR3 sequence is CASSYQGVNTEAFF. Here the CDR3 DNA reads TGTGCCAGCAGTTACCAGGGCGTGAACACTGAAGCTTTCTTT.

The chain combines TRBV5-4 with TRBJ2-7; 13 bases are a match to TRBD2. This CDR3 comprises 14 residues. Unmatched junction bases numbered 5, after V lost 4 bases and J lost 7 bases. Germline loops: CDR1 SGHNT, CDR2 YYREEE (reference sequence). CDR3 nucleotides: TGTGCCAGCAGCCTGGGACTAGCGGGGAGTGAGCAGTACTTC. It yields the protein CASSLGLAGSEQYF.

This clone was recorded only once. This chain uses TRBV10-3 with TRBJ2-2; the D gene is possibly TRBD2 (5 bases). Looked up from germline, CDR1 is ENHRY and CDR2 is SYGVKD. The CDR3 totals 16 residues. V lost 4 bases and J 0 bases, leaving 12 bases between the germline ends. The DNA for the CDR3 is TGTGCCATCAGTGTCTCGGGAAGCGCGAACACCGGGGAGCTGTTTTTT. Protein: CAISVSGSANTGELFF.

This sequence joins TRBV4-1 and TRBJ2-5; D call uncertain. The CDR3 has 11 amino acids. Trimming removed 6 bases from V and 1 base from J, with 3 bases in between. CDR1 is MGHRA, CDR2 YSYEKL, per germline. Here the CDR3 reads CASRGQETQYF. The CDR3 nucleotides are TGCGCCAGCAGGGGCCAAGAGACCCAGTACTTC.

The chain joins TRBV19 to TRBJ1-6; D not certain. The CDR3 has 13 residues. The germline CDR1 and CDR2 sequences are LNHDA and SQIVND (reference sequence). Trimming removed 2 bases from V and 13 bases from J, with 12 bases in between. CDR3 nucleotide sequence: TGTGCCAGTAGTATATCTAGTCTGGAGCCCCTCCACTTT. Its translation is CASSISSLEPLHF.

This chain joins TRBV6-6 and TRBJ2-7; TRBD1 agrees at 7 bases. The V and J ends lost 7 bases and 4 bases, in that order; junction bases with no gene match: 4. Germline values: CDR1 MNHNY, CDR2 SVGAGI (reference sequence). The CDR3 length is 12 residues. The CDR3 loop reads CASTGTAYEQYF. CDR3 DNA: TGTGCCAGCACCGGGACAGCGTACGAGCAGTACTTC.

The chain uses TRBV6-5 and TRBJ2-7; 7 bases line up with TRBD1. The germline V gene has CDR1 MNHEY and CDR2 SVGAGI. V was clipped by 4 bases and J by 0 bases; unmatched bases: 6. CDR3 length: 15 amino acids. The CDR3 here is CASSSGTVSSYEQYF. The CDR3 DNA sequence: TGTGCCAGCAGTTCCGGGACAGTCAGCTCCTACGAGCAGTACTTC.

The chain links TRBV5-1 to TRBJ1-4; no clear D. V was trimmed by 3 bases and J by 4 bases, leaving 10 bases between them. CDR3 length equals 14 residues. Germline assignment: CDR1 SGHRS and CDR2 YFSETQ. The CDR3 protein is CASSSLDLNEKLFF. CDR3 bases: TGCGCCAGCAGCTCTTTGGATCTTAATGAAAAACTGTTTTTT.

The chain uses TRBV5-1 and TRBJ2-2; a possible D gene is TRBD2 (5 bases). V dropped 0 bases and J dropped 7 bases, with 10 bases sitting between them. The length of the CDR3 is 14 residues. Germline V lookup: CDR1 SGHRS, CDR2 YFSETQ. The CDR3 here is CASSLAPEDGELFF. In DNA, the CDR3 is TGCGCCAGCAGCTTGGCCCCGGAGGACGGGGAGCTGTTTTTT.

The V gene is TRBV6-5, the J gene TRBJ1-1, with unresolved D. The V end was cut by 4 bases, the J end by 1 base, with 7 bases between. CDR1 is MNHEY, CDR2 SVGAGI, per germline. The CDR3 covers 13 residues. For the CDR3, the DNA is TGTGCCAGCAGTTCTAGAGGGAACACTGAAGCTTTCTTT. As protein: CASSSRGNTEAFF.

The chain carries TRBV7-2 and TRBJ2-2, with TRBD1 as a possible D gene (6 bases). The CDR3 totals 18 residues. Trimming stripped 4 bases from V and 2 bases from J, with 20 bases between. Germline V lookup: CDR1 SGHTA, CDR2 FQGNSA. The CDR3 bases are TGTGCCAGCAGCTCTAGGCGTTCCGGACAGCCCAACACCGGGGAGCTGTTTTTT. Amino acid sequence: CASSSRRSGQPNTGELFF.